These T cell receptor beta chains were read from a single sample in a study of T cell responses to AZD1222 COVID-19 vaccine. Libraries were prepared by immunoSEQ multiplex PCR; TCRdb keeps only in-frame clonotypes and omits some of them. The table records over 150,000 clones, roughly 93% of them present only once. Sequenced here: peripheral blood, sampled 28 days after the second dose of the MenACWY control vaccine. Receptors were obtained from an adult who received the MenACWY meningococcal vaccine as a control. Both conserved end residues are part of each CDR3. Fields, in order: V gene, J gene, D gene, clone size, CDR3 DNA, CDR3 protein. The D gene is left open where the match is weak. The size entry is marked missing in some rows and otherwise reads once, few, many or a size class.

TRBV2	TRBJ1-5	-	-	TGTGCCAGCAGTGAGTCGAGCAGGGCCTCCAATCAGCCCCAGCATTTT	CASSESSRASNQPQHF
TRBV18	TRBJ1-6	TRBD1	-	TGTGCCAGCTCACGGACAGGGACAGAGAGCTCCTATAATTCACCCCTCCACTTT	CASSRTGTESSYNSPLHF
TRBV6-4	TRBJ1-2	TRBD1	-	TGTGCCAGCAGCTGGACAGGGGTTAACTATGGCTACACCTTC	CASSWTGVNYGYTF
TRBV7-8	TRBJ1-1	TRBD1	-	TGTGCCAGCAGCTTAGCCGACCACAGGGGTAGGACTGAAGCTTTCTTT	CASSLADHRGRTEAFF
TRBV28	TRBJ1-3	-	-	TGTGCCAGCAGCTACCGCGGCGCCCTTCATTTT	CASSYRGALHF
TRBV4-1	TRBJ1-1	TRBD1	few	TGCGCCAGCAGCCAGGACAGGGTCGCTGAAGCTTTCTTT	CASSQDRVAEAFF
TRBV7-2	TRBJ2-7	TRBD2	-	TGTGCCAGCAGCTTCCGGGGAGGCGGGGGGGCTGACGAGCAGTACTTC	CASSFRGGGGADEQYF
TRBV2	TRBJ1-5	-	-	TGTGCCAGCAGTGAAGGCGGGGGGAGAAGGCAGCCCCAGCATTTT	CASSEGGGRRQPQHF
TRBV27	TRBJ2-1	-	-	TGTGCCAGCAGTTTGGTGAATGAGCAGTTCTTC	CASSLVNEQFF
TRBV4-3	TRBJ1-2	-	-	TGCGCCAGCAGCCAAGATAGGGACCTCGGGGGCTACACCTTC	CASSQDRDLGGYTF
TRBV6-2/TRBV6-3	TRBJ2-2	TRBD2	once	TGTGCCAGCAGTTACGGGCGGGGGGCGGGAACCGGGGAGCTGTTTTTT	CASSYGRGAGTGELFF
TRBV6-5	TRBJ1-2	-	once	TGTGCCAGCCGGAGGGGGAGAAACTATGGCTACACCTTC	CASRRGRNYGYTF
TRBV5-4	TRBJ1-1	-	-	TGTGCCAGCAGCTTAGGAGAGGTGGCTTTCTTT	CASSLGEVAFF
TRBV3-1/TRBV3-2	TRBJ1-2	TRBD1	-	TGTGCCAGCAGTCAACAGGGGAGTTATGGCTACACCTTC	CASSQQGSYGYTF
TRBV28	TRBJ1-2	-	-	TGTGCCAGCAGTTTGAACAGATATGGCTACACCTTC	CASSLNRYGYTF
TRBV3-1/TRBV3-2	TRBJ1-4	-	-	TGTGCCAGCAGCCAAGGTGCCGGGGTACGCAGACTGTTTTTT	CASSQGAGVRRLFF
TRBV4-3	TRBJ1-4	-	few	TGCGCCAGCAGCCAAGATTTGGGTGAAAAACTGTTTTTT	CASSQDLGEKLFF
TRBV5-1	TRBJ2-1	-	-	TGCGCCAGCAGCCCAGGCGGGTCCTACAATGAGCAGTTCTTC	CASSPGGSYNEQFF
TRBV5-1	TRBJ2-1	TRBD2	-	TGCGCCAGCAGCTTGTCTCTCGCGGGGGGCAATGAGCAGTTCTTC	CASSLSLAGGNEQFF
TRBV6-5	TRBJ1-3	-	-	TGTGCCAGTCTAGAAGGGGGAACTGGAAACACCATATATTTT	CASLEGGTGNTIYF
TRBV3-1/TRBV3-2	TRBJ2-5	-	-	TGTGCCAGCAGCCAAGACGTTTACGAGACCCAGTACTTC	CASSQDVYETQYF
TRBV5-1	TRBJ1-2	-	-	TGCGCCAGCAGCTTGGATACCGTGGCCTACACCTTC	CASSLDTVAYTF
TRBV10-3	TRBJ2-7	-	-	TGTGCCATCAGTGGGACAGAGGGTCTTTACGAGCAGTACTTC	CAISGTEGLYEQYF
TRBV7-6	TRBJ1-1	-	once	TGTGCCAGCAGCGCCCAGGGAGCTCTAAATTCTGAAGCTTTCTTT	CASSAQGALNSEAFF
TRBV11-2	TRBJ2-1	-	-	TGTGCCAGCAGCTTAGAGCACAATGAGCAGTTCTTC	CASSLEHNEQFF
TRBV7-9	TRBJ2-1	TRBD2	-	TGTGCCAGCAGCTTAGGAGCGGCGGGGGGCTACGATGAGCAGTTCTTC	CASSLGAAGGYDEQFF
TRBV29-1	TRBJ1-1	TRBD1	-	TGCAGCGTTGAAGCCTTGTCGATGACAGGGGGGAACACTGAAGCTTTCTTT	CSVEALSMTGGNTEAFF
TRBV4-2	TRBJ2-3	-	few	TGTGCCAGCAGCCAGCCGGAATTGGGCACAGATACGCAGTATTTT	CASSQPELGTDTQYF